The sequence of this T cell receptor (beta chain) was determined in a study of T cells in Graves' hyperthyroidism and ophthalmopathy. TCR beta CDR3 sequences were amplified from RNA transcripts. The TCR CDR3 was amplified in a first-round RT-PCR using the HTBI primer set. TCRdb redid the calling of the multiplex PCR reads with MiXCR, one entry per CDR3 protein. In the table there are some 700,000 distinct CDR3 sequences, around a sixth of which are singletons. This CDR3 comprises 14 residues. Between the trimmed V and J ends, which lost 6 bases and 2 bases, there was a span of 14 bases. Germline assignment: CDR1 MNHEY and CDR2 SVGEGT.

The receptor was isolated from a man aged 50-59 years with Graves' hyperthyroidism. The chain couples TRBV6-2 or TRBV6-3 to TRBJ2-7; TRBD1 might be the D (5 bases). What was sequenced was blood. This CDR3 is CASRERTGAYEQYF. CDR3 sequence (DNA): TGTGCCAGCAGAGAGAGAACAGGCGCCTACGAGCAGTACTTC.